This T cell receptor beta chain comes out of a study of early T cells in non-severe SARS-CoV-2 infection. Study in general: Unsorted whole blood bulk RNA was sequenced, with unpaired chains.

Researchers attached unique molecular identifiers to individual cDNA molecules. One entry per CDR3 protein results from TCRdb running MiXCR on the 5' RACE reads. The data hold about 16,000 distinct CDR3 sequences, with 5% observed a single time. Whole-study findings and limits: VDJdb matches were skewed toward anti-spike CD8 T cell responses.

CDR1 and CDR2 from the germline V gene are SGHDN and FVKESK. The CDR3 is 16 amino acids. The trim removed 1 base at V and 4 bases at J, leaving 9 bases unmatched. A remark on this clonotype: What it recognizes is unknown.

The TCR comes from an adult who was a healthcare worker with PCR-confirmed SARS-CoV-2 infection or an uninfected control (not recorded which). The source material was whole blood. This rearrangement joins TRBV14 to TRBJ1-1; 7 bases fit TRBD1. This CDR3 is CASSQVRLTGTTEAFF. The CDR3 bases are TGTGCCAGCAGCCAAGTCAGGCTGACAGGGACCACTGAAGCTTTCTTT.